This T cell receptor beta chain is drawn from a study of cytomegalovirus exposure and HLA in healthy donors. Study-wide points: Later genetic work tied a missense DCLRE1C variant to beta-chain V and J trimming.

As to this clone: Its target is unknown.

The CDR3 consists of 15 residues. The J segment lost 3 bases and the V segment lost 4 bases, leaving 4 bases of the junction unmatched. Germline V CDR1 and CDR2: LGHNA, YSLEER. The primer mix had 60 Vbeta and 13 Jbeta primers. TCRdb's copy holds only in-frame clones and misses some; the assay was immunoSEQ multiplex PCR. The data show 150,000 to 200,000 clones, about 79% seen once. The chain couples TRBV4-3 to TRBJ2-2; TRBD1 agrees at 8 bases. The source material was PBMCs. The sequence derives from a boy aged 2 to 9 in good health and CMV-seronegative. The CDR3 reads CASSLRGRDTGELFF. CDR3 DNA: TGCGCCAGCAGCCTCAGGGGGCGCGACACCGGGGAGCTGTTTTTT.